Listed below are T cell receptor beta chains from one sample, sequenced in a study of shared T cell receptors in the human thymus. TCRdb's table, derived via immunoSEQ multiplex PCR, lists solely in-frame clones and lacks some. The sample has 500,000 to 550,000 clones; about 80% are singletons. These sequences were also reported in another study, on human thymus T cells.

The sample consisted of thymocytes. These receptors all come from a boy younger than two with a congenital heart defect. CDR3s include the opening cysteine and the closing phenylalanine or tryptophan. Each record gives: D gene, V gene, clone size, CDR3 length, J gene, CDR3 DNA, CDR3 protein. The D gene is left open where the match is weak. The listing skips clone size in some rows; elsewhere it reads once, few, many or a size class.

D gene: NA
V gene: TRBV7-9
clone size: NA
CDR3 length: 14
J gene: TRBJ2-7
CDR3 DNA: TGTGCCAGCAGCTATCCGGGAGCCCTCTACGAGCAGTACTTC
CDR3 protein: CASSYPGALYEQYF

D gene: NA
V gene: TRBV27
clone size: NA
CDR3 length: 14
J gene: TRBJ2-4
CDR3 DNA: TGTGCCAGCAGTTTTGGGACACATGAAAACATTCAGTACTTC
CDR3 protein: CASSFGTHENIQYF

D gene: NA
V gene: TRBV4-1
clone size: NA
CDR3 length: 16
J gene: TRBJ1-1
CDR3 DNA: TGCGCCAGCAGCCAACCTGACAGACCGGCAACCACTGAAGCTTTCTTT
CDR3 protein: CASSQPDRPATTEAFF

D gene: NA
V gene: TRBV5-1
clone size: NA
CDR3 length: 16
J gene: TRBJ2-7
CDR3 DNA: TGCGCCAGCAACTTAAACGGGCGGGATACCAGTGGCGAGCAGTACTTC
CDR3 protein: CASNLNGRDTSGEQYF

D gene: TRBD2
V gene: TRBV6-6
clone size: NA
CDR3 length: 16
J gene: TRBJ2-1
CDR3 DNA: TGTGCCAGCAGCCGACTAGCGGGAGGGTCCCACAATGAGCAGTTCTTC
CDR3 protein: CASSRLAGGSHNEQFF

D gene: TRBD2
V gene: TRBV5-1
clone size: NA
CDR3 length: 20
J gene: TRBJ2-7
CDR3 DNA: TGCGCCAGCAGGTTGACCTCCGGGACTAGCAAAAGCCTCCTCCCTTACGAGCAGTACTTC
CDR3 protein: CASRLTSGTSKSLLPYEQYF

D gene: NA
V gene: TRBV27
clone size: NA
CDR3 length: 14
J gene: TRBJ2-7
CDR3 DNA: TGTGCCAGCAGTTTTGGGGGACAAATCTACGAGCAGTACTTC
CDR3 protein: CASSFGGQIYEQYF

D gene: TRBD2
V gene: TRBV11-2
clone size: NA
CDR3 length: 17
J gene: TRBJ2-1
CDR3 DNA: TGTGCCAGCAGCTTAGTCGCTAGCGGCAGCTCCTACAATGAGCAGTTCTTC
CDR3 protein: CASSLVASGSSYNEQFF

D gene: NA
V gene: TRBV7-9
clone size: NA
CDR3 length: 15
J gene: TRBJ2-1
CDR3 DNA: TGTGCCAGCAACCATTCTTGGGGCGCCTACAATGAGCAGTTCTTC
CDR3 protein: CASNHSWGAYNEQFF

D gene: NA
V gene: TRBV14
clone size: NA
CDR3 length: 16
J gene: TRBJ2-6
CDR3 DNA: TGTGCCAGCAGCCAAAGGAGCAGCTCTGGGGCCAACGTCCTGACTTTC
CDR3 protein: CASSQRSSSGANVLTF

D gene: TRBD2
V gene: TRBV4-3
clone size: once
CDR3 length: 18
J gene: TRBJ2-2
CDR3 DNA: TGCGCCAGCAGCCAAGAAAGGCGGGAGGAGGTGGCCACCGGGGAGCTGTTTTTT
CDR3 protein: CASSQERREEVATGELFF

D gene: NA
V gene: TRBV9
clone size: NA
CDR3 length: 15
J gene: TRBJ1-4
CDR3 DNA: TGTGCCAGCAGCGTAGGGGGAGCAACTAATGAAAAACTGTTTTTT
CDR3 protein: CASSVGGATNEKLFF

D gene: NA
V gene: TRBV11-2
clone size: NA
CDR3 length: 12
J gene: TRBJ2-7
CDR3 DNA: TGTGCCAGCAGCTTAGATCTGTACGAGCAGTACTTC
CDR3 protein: CASSLDLYEQYF

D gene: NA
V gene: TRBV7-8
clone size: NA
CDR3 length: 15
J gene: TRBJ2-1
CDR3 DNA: TGTGCCAGCAGCTCCGACTGGGGGCTCTACAATGAGCAGTTCTTC
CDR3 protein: CASSSDWGLYNEQFF